The 18 T cell receptor beta chains presented below share a single source sample, sequenced in a study of blood T cell repertoires in COVID-19. The repertoire was sequenced with immunoSEQ multiplex PCR; TCRdb's copy has only in-frame clones and lacks some. The sample contains some 250,000 clones, 82% of which appear only once. Sequenced sample: peripheral blood. The source is a woman between 18 and 29 years old with acute or convalescent COVID-19.

The J gene is TRBJ2-1, the V gene TRBV29-1; 10 bases fit TRBD2. The V gene's germline CDR1 is SQVTM and CDR2 ANQGSEA. V lost 1 base to trimming and J lost 9 bases; unmatched junction nucleotides: 6. This CDR3 is built from 14 residues. The CDR3 DNA is TGCAGCGTTGAAGGGGGACTAGCGCGAATTGAGCAGTTCTTC. Translation: CSVEGGLARIEQFF.

The chain employs TRBV4-3 and TRBJ2-3; a weak D match, TRBD1 (6 bases). The V end was cut by 0 bases, the J end by 2 bases, with 18 bases between. The CDR3 length is 18 residues. Germline values: CDR1 LGHNA, CDR2 YSLEER. CDR3: CASSQDRGGYSSTDTQYF. CDR3 DNA sequence: TGCGCCAGCAGCCAAGATCGTGGGGGCTACTCTTCCACAGATACGCAGTATTTT.

This chain connects TRBV12-3 or TRBV12-4 to TRBJ2-1, with 7 positions matching TRBD2. CDR3 length: 13 residues. V was clipped by 8 bases and J by 7 bases; unmatched bases: 8. The CDR3 is CASYRREGNEQFF. CDR3 sequence (DNA): TGTGCCAGCTACAGGAGGGAGGGAAATGAGCAGTTCTTC.

This clone was counted only a few times. This rearrangement joins TRBV18 to TRBJ1-2; 9 bases align to TRBD1. This CDR3 comprises 14 residues. Trimming took 3 bases from V and 7 from J; bases not matched to a gene: 6. Germline CDR1 reads KGHSH; CDR2 reads LQKENI. CDR3: CASSPKDRGGGYTF. CDR3 coding DNA: TGTGCCAGCTCACCTAAGGACAGGGGCGGTGGCTACACCTTC. Based on the CDR3 plus reference TRBV18 and TRBJ1-2, the full variable domain is NAGVMQNPRHLVRRRGQEARLRCSPMKGHSHVYWYRQLPEEGLKFMVYLQKENIIDESGMPKERFSAEFPKEGPSILRIQQVVRGDSAAYFCASSPKDRGGGYTFGSGTRLTVV.

CDR3 in DNA: TGTGCCATCAGTGACGCTAGCAGCTACAATGAGCAGTTCTTC. Translation: CAISDASSYNEQFF. The chain is built from TRBV10-3 and TRBJ2-1, with D tentatively TRBD2 (5 bases). CDR1 and CDR2 (germline): ENHRY, SYGVKD. Trimming stripped 3 bases from V and 3 bases from J, with 9 bases between. This CDR3 is 14 amino acids long.

The chain carries TRBV7-2 and TRBJ1-2; D uncertain. Germline CDR1 SGHTA, CDR2 FQGNSA. There are 14 residues in the CDR3. The ends were cut back, 5 bases at V and 8 bases at J, with 18 bases in the middle. CDR3: CASSRGGQTGGYTF. In nucleotides, the CDR3 is TGTGCCAGCAGCCGCGGCGGGCAAACCGGGGGCTACACCTTC.

The V call is TRBV6-5, the J call TRBJ2-3; 9 bases line up with TRBD2. Germline values: CDR1 MNHEY, CDR2 SVGAGI. This CDR3 comprises 14 residues. The ends lost 6 bases at V and 2 bases at J; junction bases unmatched: 3. The CDR3 DNA reads as TGTGCCAGCAGGACTAGCGGCCTCACAGATACGCAGTATTTT. Amino acids: CASRTSGLTDTQYF.

V and J are TRBV3-1 (or the pseudogene TRBV3-2) and TRBJ2-7; D perhaps matches TRBD1 (5 bases). The CDR3 contains 16 residues. The germline V and J ends were trimmed by 0 bases and 2 bases, with 14 bases remaining between them. Germline V gene sequence: CDR1 LGHDT, CDR2 YNNKEL (reference sequence). In nucleotides, the CDR3 is TGTGCCAGCAGCCAAGATTTAGGGGATCAAGCCTACGAGCAGTACTTC. Translated: CASSQDLGDQAYEQYF.

The V gene is TRBV19, the J gene TRBJ1-6; no reliable D call. The germline V and J ends were trimmed by 3 bases and 13 bases, with 13 bases remaining between them. The CDR3 has 13 amino acids. Germline CDR1 is LNHDA and CDR2 is SQIVND (reference sequence). The CDR3 sequence: CASSIALAAPLHF. CDR3 nucleotides: TGTGCCAGTAGTATCGCTTTGGCCGCTCCCCTCCACTTT.

This clone was recorded only once. J is TRBJ1-5 and V is TRBV20-1, with 10 positions matching TRBD1. Losses at the gene ends were 3 bases for V and 7 bases for J; bases not matched to a gene: 3. This CDR3 comprises 13 residues. The germline gives CDR1 DFQATT, CDR2 SNEGSKA (reference sequence). CDR3 in amino acids: CSASGTGDQPQHF. In DNA form, the CDR3 reads TGCAGTGCTAGTGGGACAGGGGACCAGCCCCAGCATTTT.

The rearrangement joins TRBV29-1 to TRBJ2-3, with 10 positions matching TRBD2. The CDR3 covers 15 residues. Trimming cost V 3 bases and J 2 bases; bases outside gene matches: 5. Germline values: CDR1 SQVTM, CDR2 ANQGSEA. The CDR3 DNA follows: TGCAGCGTTGATCGGCTAGCGGGAGTCACAGATACGCAGTATTTT. Translated, it gives CSVDRLAGVTDTQYF.

The chain has TRBV14 and TRBJ2-7, with D perhaps matching TRBD2 (6 bases). This CDR3 spans 16 amino acids. Germline V CDR1 and CDR2: SGHDN, FVKESK. V was cut by 5 bases and J by 3 bases, with 20 bases left in between. CDR3 in DNA: TGTGCCAGCAGCAAAGCCCTTAGCGGAACAATCTACGAGCAGTACTTC. Amino acid sequence: CASSKALSGTIYEQYF.

The chain links TRBV21-1 to TRBJ1-6; TRBD1 was called by the table and not checked on the DNA. TRBV21-1 is a known pseudogene. This CDR3 region has 19 residues. CDR3 sequence (DNA): TGTGCCAGCAGGCCGTATTCGGGACAGGGGCCCCGGGGTGATTCACCCCTCCACTTT. It codes for CASRPYSGQGPRGDSPLHF.

The chain's CDR3 is CASSYSGTSGSKTQYF. CDR3 sequence (DNA): TGTGCCAGCAGTTACTCGGGAACTAGCGGGAGTAAGACCCAGTACTTC. V usage is TRBV6-2 or TRBV6-3 and J usage is TRBJ2-5; TRBD2 agrees at 11 bases. The V segment lost 0 bases and the J segment 6 bases; nucleotides outside the gene matches: 6. The CDR3 length is 16 residues. CDR1 MNHEY and CDR2 SVGEGT come from the germline V gene.

The rearrangement joins TRBV6-4 to TRBJ1-5, with D hard to call. There are 16 residues in the CDR3. The germline V gene has CDR1 MRHNA and CDR2 SNTAGT. Trimming removed 4 bases from V and 0 bases from J, with 13 bases in between. CDR3 loop: CASSGRTENSNQPQHF. DNA of the CDR3: TGTGCCAGCAGTGGGCGTACAGAAAATAGCAATCAGCCCCAGCATTTT.

The chain has TRBV7-2 and TRBJ1-5; 7 bases match TRBD1. V lost 7 bases to trimming and J lost 5 bases; unmatched junction nucleotides: 5. In germline, CDR1 is SGHTA, CDR2 FQGNSA. The CDR3 runs 13 residues. In nucleotides, the CDR3 is TGTGCCAGCACCCGACAGGGTGATCAGCCCCAGCATTTT. Protein sequence: CASTRQGDQPQHF.

The chain is built from TRBV3-1 (or the pseudogene TRBV3-2) and TRBJ2-1; D uncertain. Trimming cost V 3 bases and J 6 bases, with 18 bases left between them. Germline V CDR1 and CDR2: LGHDT, YNNKEL (reference sequence). This CDR3 is built from 16 residues. The CDR3 sequence: CASSHTTLNWANEQFF. In DNA, the CDR3 is TGTGCCAGCAGCCACACCACTCTCAACTGGGCCAATGAGCAGTTCTTC.

This clone was recorded at least ten times. This chain joins TRBV27 and TRBJ2-7, with 9 bases matching TRBD1. CDR1 and CDR2 from the germline V gene are MNHEY and SMNVEV (reference sequence). V lost 5 bases and J lost 7; bases outside the gene matches: 9. The CDR3 is made up of 14 amino acids. CDR3 residues: CASSPGQGLREQYF. The CDR3 nucleotides read TGTGCCAGCAGTCCGGGACAGGGCTTACGGGAGCAGTACTTC.